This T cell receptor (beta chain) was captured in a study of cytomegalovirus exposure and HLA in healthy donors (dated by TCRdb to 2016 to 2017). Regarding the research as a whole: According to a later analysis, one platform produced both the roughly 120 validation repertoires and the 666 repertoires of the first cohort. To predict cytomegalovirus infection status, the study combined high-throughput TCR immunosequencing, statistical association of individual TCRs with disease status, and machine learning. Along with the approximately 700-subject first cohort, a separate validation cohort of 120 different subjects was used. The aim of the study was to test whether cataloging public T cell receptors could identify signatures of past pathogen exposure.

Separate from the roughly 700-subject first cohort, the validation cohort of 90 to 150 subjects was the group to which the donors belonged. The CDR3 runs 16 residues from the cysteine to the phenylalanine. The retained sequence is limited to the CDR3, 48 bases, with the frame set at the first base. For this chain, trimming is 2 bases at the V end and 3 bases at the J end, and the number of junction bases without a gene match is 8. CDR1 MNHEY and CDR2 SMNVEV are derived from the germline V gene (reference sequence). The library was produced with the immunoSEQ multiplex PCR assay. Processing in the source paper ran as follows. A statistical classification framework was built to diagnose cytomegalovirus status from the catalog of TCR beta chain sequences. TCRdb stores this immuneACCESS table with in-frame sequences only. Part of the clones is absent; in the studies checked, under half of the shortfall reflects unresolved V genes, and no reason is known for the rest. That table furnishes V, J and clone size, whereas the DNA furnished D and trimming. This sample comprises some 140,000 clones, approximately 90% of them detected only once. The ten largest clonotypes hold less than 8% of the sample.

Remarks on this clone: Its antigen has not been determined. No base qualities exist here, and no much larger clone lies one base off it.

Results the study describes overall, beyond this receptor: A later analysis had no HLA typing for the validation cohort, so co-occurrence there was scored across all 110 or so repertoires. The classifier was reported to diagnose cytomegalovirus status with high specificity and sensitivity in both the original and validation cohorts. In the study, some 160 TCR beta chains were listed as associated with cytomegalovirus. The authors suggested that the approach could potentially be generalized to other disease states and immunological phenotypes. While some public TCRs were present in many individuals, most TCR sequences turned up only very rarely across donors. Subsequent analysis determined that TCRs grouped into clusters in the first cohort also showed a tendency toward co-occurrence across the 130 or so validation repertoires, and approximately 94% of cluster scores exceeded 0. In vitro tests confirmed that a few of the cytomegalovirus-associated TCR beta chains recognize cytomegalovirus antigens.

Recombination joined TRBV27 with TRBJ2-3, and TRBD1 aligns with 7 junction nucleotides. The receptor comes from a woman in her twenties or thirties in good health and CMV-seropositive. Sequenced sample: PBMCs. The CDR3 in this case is CASSLILPRGTDTQYF. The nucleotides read TGTGCCAGCAGTTTAATATTACCCAGGGGGACAGATACGCAGTATTTT.